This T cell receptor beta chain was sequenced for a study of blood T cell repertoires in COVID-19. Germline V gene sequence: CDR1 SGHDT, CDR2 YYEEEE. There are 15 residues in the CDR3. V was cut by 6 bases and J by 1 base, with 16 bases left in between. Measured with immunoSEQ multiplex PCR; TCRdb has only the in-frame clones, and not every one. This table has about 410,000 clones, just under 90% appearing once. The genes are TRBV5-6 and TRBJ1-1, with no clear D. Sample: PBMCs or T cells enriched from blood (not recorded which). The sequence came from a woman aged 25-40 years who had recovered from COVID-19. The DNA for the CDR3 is TGTGCCAGCACCCCGACCGTAACTACGAACACTGAAGCTTTCTTT. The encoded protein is CASTPTVTTNTEAFF.